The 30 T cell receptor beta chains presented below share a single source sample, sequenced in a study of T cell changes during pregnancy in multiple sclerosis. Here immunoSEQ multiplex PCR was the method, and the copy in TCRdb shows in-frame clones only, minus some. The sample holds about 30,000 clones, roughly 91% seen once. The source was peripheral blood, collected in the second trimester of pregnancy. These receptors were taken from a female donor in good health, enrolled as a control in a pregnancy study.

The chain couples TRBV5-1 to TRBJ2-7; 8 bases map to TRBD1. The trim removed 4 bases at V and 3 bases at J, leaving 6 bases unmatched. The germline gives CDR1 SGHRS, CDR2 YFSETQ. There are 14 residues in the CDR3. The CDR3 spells CASSPSGTGYEQYF. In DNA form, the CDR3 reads TGCGCCAGCAGCCCCTCCGGGACAGGCTACGAGCAGTACTTC.

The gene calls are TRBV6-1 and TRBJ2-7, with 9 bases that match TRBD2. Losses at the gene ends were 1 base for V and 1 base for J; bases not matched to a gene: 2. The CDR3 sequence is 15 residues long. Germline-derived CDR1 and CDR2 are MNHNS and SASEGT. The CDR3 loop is CASSEGLAVSYEQYF. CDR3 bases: TGTGCCAGCAGTGAAGGACTAGCGGTTTCCTACGAGCAGTACTTC.

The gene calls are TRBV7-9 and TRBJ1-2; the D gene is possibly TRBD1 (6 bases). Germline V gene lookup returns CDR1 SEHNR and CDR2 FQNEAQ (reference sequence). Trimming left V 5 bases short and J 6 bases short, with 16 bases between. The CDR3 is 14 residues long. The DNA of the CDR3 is TGTGCCAGCAGCGGTACAGGGTCCCTGAATGGCTACACCTTC. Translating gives CASSGTGSLNGYTF.

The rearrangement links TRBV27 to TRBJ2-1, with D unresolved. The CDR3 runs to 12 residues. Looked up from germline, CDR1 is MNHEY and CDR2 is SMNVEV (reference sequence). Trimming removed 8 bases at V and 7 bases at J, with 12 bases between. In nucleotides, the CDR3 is TGTGCCAGCTCCTTAGGCGGTAATGAGCAGTTCTTC. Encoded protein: CASSLGGNEQFF.

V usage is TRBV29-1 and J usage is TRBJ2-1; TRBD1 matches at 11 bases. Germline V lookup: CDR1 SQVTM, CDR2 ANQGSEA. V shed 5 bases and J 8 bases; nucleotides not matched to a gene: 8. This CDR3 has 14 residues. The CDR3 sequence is CSVLRTGGGYEQFF. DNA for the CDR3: TGCAGCGTTTTGAGGACAGGGGGCGGCTATGAGCAGTTCTTC.

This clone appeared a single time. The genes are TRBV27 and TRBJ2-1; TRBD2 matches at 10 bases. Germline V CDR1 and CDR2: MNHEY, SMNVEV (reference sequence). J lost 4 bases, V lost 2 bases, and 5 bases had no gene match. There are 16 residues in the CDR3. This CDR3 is CASSLPGTSEYNEQFF. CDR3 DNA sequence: TGTGCCAGCAGTTTACCAGGGACTAGCGAGTACAATGAGCAGTTCTTC.

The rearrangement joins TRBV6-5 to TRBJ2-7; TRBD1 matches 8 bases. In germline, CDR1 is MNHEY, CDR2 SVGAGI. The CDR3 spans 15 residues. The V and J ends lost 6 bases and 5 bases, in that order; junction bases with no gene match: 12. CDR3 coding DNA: TGTGCCAGCAGCCAAGGACAGGGAAGGTTCGACGAGCAGTACTTC. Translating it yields CASSQGQGRFDEQYF.

The CDR3 spells CASSKGRTGRTEAFF. The CDR3 coding sequence is TGTGCCAGCAGCAAAGGAAGGACAGGGAGGACTGAAGCTTTCTTT. V is TRBV21-1 and J is TRBJ1-1; TRBD1 is the table's D call and was not checked against the DNA. TRBV21-1 is flagged as a pseudogene. This CDR3 has 15 residues.

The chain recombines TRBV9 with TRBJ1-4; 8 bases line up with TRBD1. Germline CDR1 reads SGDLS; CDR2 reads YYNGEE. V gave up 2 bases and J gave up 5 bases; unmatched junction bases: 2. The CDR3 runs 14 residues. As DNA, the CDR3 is TGTGCCAGCAGCGTGGGACAGGTGAATGAAAAACTGTTTTTT. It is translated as CASSVGQVNEKLFF. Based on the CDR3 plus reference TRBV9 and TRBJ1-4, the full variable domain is DSGVTQTPKHLITATGQRVTLRCSPRSGDLSVYWYQQSLDQGLQFLIQYYNGEERAKGNILERFSAQQFPDLHSELNLSSLELGDSALYFCASSVGQVNEKLFFGSGTQLSVL.

The CDR3 protein is CASRPGPAYELRMNTEAFF. In nucleotides, the CDR3 is TGTGCCAGCAGGCCGGGTCCAGCATATGAATTGCGGATGAACACTGAAGCTTTCTTT. The chain links TRBV28 to TRBJ1-1; D remains unclear. The CDR3 runs 19 residues. V dropped 6 bases and J dropped 0 bases, with 26 bases sitting between them. CDR1 is MDHEN, CDR2 SYDVKM, per germline.

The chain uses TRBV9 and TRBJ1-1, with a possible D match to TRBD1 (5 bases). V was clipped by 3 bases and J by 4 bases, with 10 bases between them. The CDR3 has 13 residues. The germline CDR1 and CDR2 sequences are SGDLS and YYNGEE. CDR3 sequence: CASSAVGGTEAFF. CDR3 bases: TGTGCCAGCAGCGCCGTGGGGGGCACTGAAGCTTTCTTT.

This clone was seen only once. Here the CDR3 reads CASSRQGDGNTIYF. As DNA, the CDR3 is TGTGCCAGCAGCCGTCAGGGGGATGGAAACACCATATATTTT. The chain is built from TRBV5-6 and TRBJ1-3; 7 nucleotides line up with TRBD1. Germline V CDR1 and CDR2: SGHDT, YYEEEE. The CDR3 loop spans 14 amino acids. V dropped 4 bases and J dropped 3; count of bases not matched to a gene: 4.

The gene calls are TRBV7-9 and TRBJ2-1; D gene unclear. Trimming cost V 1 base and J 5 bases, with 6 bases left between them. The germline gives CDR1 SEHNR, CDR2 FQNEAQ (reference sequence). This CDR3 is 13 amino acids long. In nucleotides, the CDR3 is TGTGCCAGCAGCTTAGAACCGGACAATGAGCAGTTCTTC. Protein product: CASSLEPDNEQFF. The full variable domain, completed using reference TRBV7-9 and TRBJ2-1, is DTGVSQNPRHKITKRGQNVTFRCDPISEHNRLYWYRQTLGQGPEFLTYFQNEAQLEKSRLLSDRFSAERPKGSFSTLEIQRTEQGDSAMYLCASSLEPDNEQFFGPGTRLTVL.

The CDR3 loop reads CASSPRTSGRALSEQFF. CDR3 coding DNA: TGTGCCAGTAGTCCAAGGACTAGCGGGAGGGCCCTCAGTGAGCAGTTCTTC. The chain carries TRBV19 and TRBJ2-1; 15 nucleotides agree with TRBD2. Per germline, CDR1 LNHDA and CDR2 SQIVND (reference sequence). V shed 5 bases and J 9 bases; nucleotides not matched to a gene: 11. CDR3 size: 17 residues.

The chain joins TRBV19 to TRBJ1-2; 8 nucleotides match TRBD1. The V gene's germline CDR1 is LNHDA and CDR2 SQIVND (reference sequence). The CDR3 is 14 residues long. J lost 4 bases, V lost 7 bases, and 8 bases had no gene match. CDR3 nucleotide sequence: TGTGCCAGTAACCCACAGGGGGGCGGCTATGGCTACACCTTC. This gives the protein CASNPQGGGYGYTF.

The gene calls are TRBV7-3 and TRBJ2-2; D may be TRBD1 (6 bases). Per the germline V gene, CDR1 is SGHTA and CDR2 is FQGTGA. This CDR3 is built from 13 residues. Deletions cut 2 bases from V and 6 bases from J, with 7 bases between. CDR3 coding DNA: TGTGCCAGCAGCTTAGGGGGCGCCGGGGAGCTGTTTTTT. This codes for CASSLGGAGELFF.

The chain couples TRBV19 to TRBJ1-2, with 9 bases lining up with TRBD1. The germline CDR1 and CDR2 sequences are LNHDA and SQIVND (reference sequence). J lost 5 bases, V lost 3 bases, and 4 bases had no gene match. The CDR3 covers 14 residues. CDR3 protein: CASSMGQGWYGYTF. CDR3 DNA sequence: TGTGCCAGTAGTATGGGACAGGGATGGTATGGCTACACCTTC.

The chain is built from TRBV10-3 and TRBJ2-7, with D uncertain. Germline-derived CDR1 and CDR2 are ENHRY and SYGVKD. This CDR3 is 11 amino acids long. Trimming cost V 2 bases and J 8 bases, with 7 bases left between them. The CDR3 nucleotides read TGTGCCATCAGTGAGGACACGCAGCAGTACTTC. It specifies CAISEDTQQYF.

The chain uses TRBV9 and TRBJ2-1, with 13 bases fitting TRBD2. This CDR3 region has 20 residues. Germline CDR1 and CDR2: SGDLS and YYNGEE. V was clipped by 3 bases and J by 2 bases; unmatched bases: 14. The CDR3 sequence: CASSARLAGGPSQTYNEQFF. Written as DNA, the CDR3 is TGTGCCAGCAGCGCTCGACTAGCGGGGGGCCCTTCTCAAACCTACAATGAGCAGTTCTTC. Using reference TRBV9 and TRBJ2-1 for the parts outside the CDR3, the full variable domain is DSGVTQTPKHLITATGQRVTLRCSPRSGDLSVYWYQQSLDQGLQFLIQYYNGEERAKGNILERFSAQQFPDLHSELNLSSLELGDSALYFCASSARLAGGPSQTYNEQFFGPGTRLTVL.

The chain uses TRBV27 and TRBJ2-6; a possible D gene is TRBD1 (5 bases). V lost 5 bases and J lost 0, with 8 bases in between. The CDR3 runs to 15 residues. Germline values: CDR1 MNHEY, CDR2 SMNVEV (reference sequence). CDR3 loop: CASSPDSSGANVLTF. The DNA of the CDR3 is TGTGCCAGCAGTCCCGACAGCTCTGGGGCCAACGTCCTGACTTTC.

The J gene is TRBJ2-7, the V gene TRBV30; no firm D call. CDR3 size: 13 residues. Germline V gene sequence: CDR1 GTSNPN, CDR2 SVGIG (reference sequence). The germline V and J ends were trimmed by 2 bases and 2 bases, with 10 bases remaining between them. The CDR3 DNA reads TGTGCCTGGAGTCTCCCAACAGCCTACGAGCAGTACTTC. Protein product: CAWSLPTAYEQYF.

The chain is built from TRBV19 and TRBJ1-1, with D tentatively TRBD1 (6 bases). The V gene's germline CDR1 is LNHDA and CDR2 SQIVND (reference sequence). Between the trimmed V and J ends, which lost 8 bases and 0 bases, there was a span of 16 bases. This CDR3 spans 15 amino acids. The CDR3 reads CASGAFRGMNTEAFF. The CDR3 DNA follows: TGTGCCAGTGGGGCCTTCAGGGGCATGAACACTGAAGCTTTCTTT.

As DNA, the CDR3 is TGTGCCAGCTCACCATGGTCTAGCGGGGGGGCCGATGATGAGCAGTTCTTC. Its protein product is CASSPWSSGGADDEQFF. The chain combines TRBV18 with TRBJ2-1, with 12 bases matching TRBD2. Germline assignment: CDR1 KGHSH and CDR2 LQKENI. V shed 2 bases and J 8 bases; nucleotides not matched to a gene: 10. This CDR3 contains 17 residues.

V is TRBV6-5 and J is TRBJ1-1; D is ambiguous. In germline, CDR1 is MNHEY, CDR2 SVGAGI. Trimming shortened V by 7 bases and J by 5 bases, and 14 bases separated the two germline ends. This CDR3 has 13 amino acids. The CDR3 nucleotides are TGTGCCAGCACAAAGGAGGCGAGTACTGAAGCTTTCTTT. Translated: CASTKEASTEAFF.

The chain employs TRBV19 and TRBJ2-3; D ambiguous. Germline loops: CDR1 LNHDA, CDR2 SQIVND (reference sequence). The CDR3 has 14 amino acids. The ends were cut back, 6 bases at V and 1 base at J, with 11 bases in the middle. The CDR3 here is CASRMVPGTDTQYF. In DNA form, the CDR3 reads TGTGCCAGTAGGATGGTTCCAGGCACAGATACGCAGTATTTT.

As DNA, the CDR3 is TGTGCCAGCAGCGCTGAACAGGGGGGCTATGGCTACACCTTC. Amino acids: CASSAEQGGYGYTF. This chain joins TRBV9 and TRBJ1-2; the match to TRBD1 covers 8 bases. The CDR3 spans 14 residues. V shed 3 bases, J shed 4 bases, and the junction held 5 bases outside the gene matches. CDR1 and CDR2 (germline): SGDLS, YYNGEE.

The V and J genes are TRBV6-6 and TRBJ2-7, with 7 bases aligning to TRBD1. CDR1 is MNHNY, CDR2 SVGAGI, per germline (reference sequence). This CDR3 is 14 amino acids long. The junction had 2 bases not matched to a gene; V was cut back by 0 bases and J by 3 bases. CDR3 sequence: CASSYSGTVYEQYF. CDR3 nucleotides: TGTGCCAGCAGTTACTCGGGGACAGTCTACGAGCAGTACTTC.

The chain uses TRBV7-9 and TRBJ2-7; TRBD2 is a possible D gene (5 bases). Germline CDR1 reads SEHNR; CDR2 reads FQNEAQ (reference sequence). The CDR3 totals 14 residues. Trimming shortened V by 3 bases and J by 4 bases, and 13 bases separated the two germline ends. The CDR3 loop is CASSFGTRLYEQYF. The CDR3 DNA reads TGTGCCAGCAGCTTCGGTACTAGACTATACGAGCAGTACTTC.

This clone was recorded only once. The DNA of the CDR3 is TGTGCCAGCAGTTTTCGGACAGGGAAGTATGGCTACACCTTC. It specifies CASSFRTGKYGYTF. The chain carries TRBV5-6 and TRBJ1-2; 8 bases line up with TRBD1. Germline trimming cut 5 bases from V and 5 bases from J; bases unmatched to any gene: 8. This CDR3 comprises 14 residues. CDR1 is SGHDT, CDR2 YYEEEE, per germline.

The CDR3 spells CASSTGQGAVGYTF. The CDR3 bases are TGTGCCAGTAGTACGGGACAGGGGGCGGTTGGCTACACCTTC. The chain carries TRBV19 and TRBJ1-2, with 12 bases fitting TRBD1. The ends lost 4 bases at V and 7 bases at J; junction bases unmatched: 4. This CDR3 has 14 amino acids. The germline gives CDR1 LNHDA, CDR2 SQIVND (reference sequence).